The 4 T cell receptor beta chains below all came from one sample that was sequenced in a study of regulatory T cells in long-lasting Graves disease. For TCR beta, libraries came from iRepertoire HTBI primers and Arm-PCR of CDR3 regions. TCRdb re-derived calls from the multiplex PCR reads in MiXCR, one entry per CDR3 protein. Of approximately 540,000 distinct CDR3 sequences listed, around 12% are singletons. As to time point: newly diagnosed GD, antithyroid drugs for less than 3 months. Generation of the TCR library employed RNA extracted from PBMCs. These data were also filed under a second study, of T cells in Graves' hyperthyroidism and ophthalmopathy.

The source was peripheral blood mononuclear cells (PBMCs), collected at new diagnosis, from a patient treated with antithyroid drugs. The receptor source for this set is a woman in her twenties or thirties with Graves disease.

V gene TRBV9 combines with J gene TRBJ1-3; D is possibly TRBD1 (6 bases). Trimming cost V 3 bases and J 2 bases, with 15 bases left between them. The germline V gene has CDR1 SGDLS and CDR2 YYNGEE. This CDR3 comprises 16 residues. CDR3 sequence: CASSGRNRVPGNTIYF. DNA of the CDR3: TGTGCCAGCAGCGGAAGAAACAGGGTCCCTGGAAACACCATATATTTT.

This clonotype was observed many times. This rearrangement joins TRBV4-2 to TRBJ1-2; TRBD1 might be the D (5 bases). The germline CDR1 and CDR2 sequences are LGHNA and YNFKEQ. Trimming pared 0 bases from V and 4 bases from J, leaving 18 bases between. The CDR3 spans 17 residues. The CDR3 sequence: CASSQEDQGGNRYGYTF. The CDR3 DNA is TGTGCCAGCAGCCAAGAAGACCAGGGCGGGAATCGCTATGGCTACACCTTC.

This clonotype was seen at least ten times. The chain couples TRBV3-1 to TRBJ1-5; 7 bases align to TRBD1. The CDR3 has 14 residues. The germline CDR1 and CDR2 sequences are LGHDT and YNNKEL (reference sequence). V trimming: 6 bases; J trimming: 2 bases; junction bases outside the gene matches: 4. This CDR3 is CASSAGTGNQPQHF. The CDR3 nucleotides are TGTGCCAGCAGTGCCGGGACAGGCAATCAGCCCCAGCATTTT. Looking up the rest from reference TRBV3-1 and TRBJ1-5 gives the full variable domain: DTAVSQTPKYLVTQMGNDKSIKCEQNLGHDTMYWYKQDSKKFLKIMFSYNNKELIINETVPNRFSPKSPDKAHLNLHINSLELGDSAVYFCASSAGTGNQPQHFGDGTRLSIL.

The table lists this clonotype with a count of one. The genes are TRBV4-3 and TRBJ2-2; D uncertain. There are 16 residues in the CDR3. From germline, CDR1 is LGHNA and CDR2 YSLEER. V was trimmed by 1 base and J by 1 base, leaving 10 bases between them. CDR3 sequence: CASSQGVPGNTGELFF. In DNA, the CDR3 is TGCGCCAGCAGCCAAGGGGTCCCTGGGAACACCGGGGAGCTGTTTTTT.